Following are 27 T cell receptor beta chains from one sample sequenced in a study of blood T cell repertoires in COVID-19. Measured with immunoSEQ multiplex PCR; TCRdb has only the in-frame clones, and not every one. Among some 150,000 clones listed, around 85% were seen once. Sequences were obtained from peripheral blood. These receptors originate from a woman aged 55-69 years with COVID-19, enrolled during active disease.

This sequence joins TRBV3-1 (or the pseudogene TRBV3-2) and TRBJ1-2; D not certain. V was cut by 0 bases and J by 7 bases, with 12 bases left in between. The germline V gene has CDR1 LGHDT and CDR2 YNNKEL (reference sequence). The length of the CDR3 is 14 residues. CDR3 bases: TGTGCCAGCAGCCAAGATCGTACTGGTGGTGGCTACACCTTC. The encoded protein is CASSQDRTGGGYTF.

Here the CDR3 reads CASSYSVSGATYEQYF. CDR3 DNA: TGTGCCAGCAGTTACTCGGTCTCAGGGGCTACCTACGAGCAGTACTTC. V and J are TRBV6-5 and TRBJ2-7, with TRBD1 as a possible D gene (6 bases). V lost 0 bases to trimming and J lost 2 bases, with 14 bases between them. The germline V gene encodes CDR1 MNHEY and CDR2 SVGAGI. There are 16 residues in the CDR3.

The V call is TRBV11-2, the J call TRBJ1-4, with a tentative D call TRBD1 (5 bases). V was shortened by 5 bases and J by 0 bases, with 16 bases between the two germline ends. CDR3 length: 17 residues. The germline V gene encodes CDR1 SGHAT and CDR2 FQNNGV. CDR3 DNA: TGTGCCAGCAGCACCGGGGGTTCGTATGCAACTAATGAAAAACTGTTTTTT. This encodes CASSTGGSYATNEKLFF.

This rearrangement joins TRBV7-8 to TRBJ1-1; D is perhaps TRBD1 (5 bases). CDR1 is SGHVS and CDR2 is FQNEAQ in the germline V gene. The CDR3 runs to 17 residues. Trimming shortened V by 2 bases and J by 5 bases, and 21 bases separated the two germline ends. CDR3 in DNA: TGTGCCAGCAGCTTAAATTATCGTGGAGGGGCGAATACTGAAGCTTTCTTT. As protein: CASSLNYRGGANTEAFF.

The chain couples TRBV7-6 to TRBJ2-2, with 10 bases matching TRBD2. The V segment lost 1 base and the J segment 0 bases; nucleotides outside the gene matches: 5. The CDR3 has 18 residues. Germline values: CDR1 SGHVS, CDR2 FNYEAQ. The CDR3 nucleotides are TGTGCCAGCAGCTTAGAAGCTAGCGGGGGAACGAACACCGGGGAGCTGTTTTTT. It specifies CASSLEASGGTNTGELFF.

The genes are TRBV9 and TRBJ2-7; maybe TRBD1 (5 bases). CDR3 length: 14 residues. V gave up 6 bases and J gave up 4 bases, with 17 bases separating them. Germline V gene lookup returns CDR1 SGDLS and CDR2 YYNGEE. CDR3 DNA: TGTGCCAGCACCAGAGGCCTCCAGGGTTACGAGCAGTACTTC. Amino acid sequence: CASTRGLQGYEQYF.

V gene TRBV5-5 combines with J gene TRBJ1-6; D is uncertain. Germline CDR1 and CDR2: SGHKS and YYEKEE (reference sequence). V lost 0 bases and J 7 bases, leaving 17 bases between the germline ends. The CDR3 sequence is 17 residues long. The CDR3 DNA follows: TGTGCCAGCAGCTTGGCCTATTCTGGAGTTAAGAATTCACCCCTCCACTTT. It translates to CASSLAYSGVKNSPLHF.

The V and J genes are TRBV11-2 and TRBJ2-1; maybe TRBD1 (5 bases). Trimming shortened V by 0 bases and J by 5 bases, and 14 bases separated the two germline ends. The CDR3 length is 16 residues. Per germline, CDR1 SGHAT and CDR2 FQNNGV. CDR3 nucleotides: TGTGCCAGCAGCTTAGATCGGCCGGACAAAGACAATGAGCAGTTCTTC. Translated: CASSLDRPDKDNEQFF.

The chain joins TRBV5-1 to TRBJ1-5; D call uncertain. V was shortened by 2 bases and J by 1 base, with 10 bases between the two germline ends. The CDR3 totals 15 residues. The germline V gene has CDR1 SGHRS and CDR2 YFSETQ. CDR3 DNA: TGCGCCAGCAGCTTAGGAGATATAAGCAATCAGCCCCAGCATTTT. Translated: CASSLGDISNQPQHF.

This rearrangement joins TRBV10-3 to TRBJ2-7, with 9 bases aligning to TRBD1. Germline loops: CDR1 ENHRY, CDR2 SYGVKD. With 0 bases clipped from V and 6 bases from J, the junction kept 9 bases outside the gene matches. The CDR3 sequence is 16 residues long. CDR3 sequence: CAISESGGTGPGEQYF. The CDR3 DNA reads as TGTGCCATCAGTGAGTCGGGTGGGACAGGGCCGGGCGAGCAGTACTTC.

V and J are TRBV18 and TRBJ1-1; 7 bases agree with TRBD1. The germline V gene has CDR1 KGHSH and CDR2 LQKENI. This CDR3 has 12 amino acids. Losses at the gene ends were 5 bases for V and 11 bases for J; bases not matched to a gene: 8. This chain's CDR3 is CASSATGVYAFF. The CDR3 nucleotides read TGTGCCAGCTCAGCTACAGGGGTATACGCTTTCTTT.

This chain joins TRBV29-1 and TRBJ2-7, with D perhaps matching TRBD1 (6 bases). Trimming took off 0 bases at V and 7 bases at J, with 10 bases between the two ends. This CDR3 comprises 12 residues. Looked up from germline, CDR1 is SQVTM and CDR2 is ANQGSEA. The CDR3 is CSVEEGRGEQYF. The CDR3 DNA sequence: TGCAGCGTTGAAGAGGGCAGGGGAGAGCAGTACTTC.

This chain connects TRBV11-2 to TRBJ2-1; 12 nucleotides align to TRBD2. This CDR3 spans 17 amino acids. With 1 base clipped from V and 7 bases from J, the junction kept 8 bases outside the gene matches. Per the germline V gene, CDR1 is SGHAT and CDR2 is FQNNGV. CDR3 residues: CASSLVASSGGANEQFF. The CDR3, as DNA: TGTGCCAGCAGCTTAGTAGCATCTAGCGGGGGGGCAAATGAGCAGTTCTTC. Combining the CDR3 with reference TRBV11-2 and TRBJ2-1 gives the whole variable domain EAGVAQSPRYKIIEKRQSVAFWCNPISGHATLYWYQQILGQGPKLLIQFQNNGVVDDSQLPKDRFSAERLKGVDSTLKIQPAKLEDSAVYLCASSLVASSGGANEQFFGPGTRLTVL.

This clone occurred many times. The chain combines TRBV5-1 with TRBJ2-2; D call uncertain. The CDR3 sequence is 15 residues long. Germline CDR1 is SGHRS and CDR2 is YFSETQ. V lost 5 bases, J lost 3 bases, and 14 bases lay in between. The DNA for the CDR3 is TGCGCCAGCAGGCCTCACTCTCATTACACCGGGGAGCTGTTTTTT. Its protein product is CASRPHSHYTGELFF.

This chain links TRBV11-2 with TRBJ2-1; the D gene is possibly TRBD2 (8 bases). V was clipped by 6 bases and J by 6 bases, with 27 bases between them. This CDR3 is built from 18 residues. Germline values: CDR1 SGHAT, CDR2 FQNNGV. In DNA form, the CDR3 reads TGTGCCAGCAGGAAGCGGGGGACAGCGAGCGGGGGCGTCAATGAGCAGTTCTTC. It encodes CASRKRGTASGGVNEQFF. The full variable domain, completed using reference TRBV11-2 and TRBJ2-1, is EAGVAQSPRYKIIEKRQSVAFWCNPISGHATLYWYQQILGQGPKLLIQFQNNGVVDDSQLPKDRFSAERLKGVDSTLKIQPAKLEDSAVYLCASRKRGTASGGVNEQFFGPGTRLTVL.

This rearrangement joins TRBV6-2 or TRBV6-3 to TRBJ2-1, with D unresolved. V was pared by 0 bases and J by 0 bases, with 9 bases between. The CDR3 has 16 residues. Germline lookup yields CDR1 MNHEY and CDR2 SVGEGT. CDR3 coding DNA: TGTGCCAGCAGTTACTCGTCTGACTCCTCCTACAATGAGCAGTTCTTC. This codes for CASSYSSDSSYNEQFF.

The gene calls are TRBV6-4 and TRBJ2-1; 9 bases are a match to TRBD1. CDR3 length: 16 amino acids. Germline V gene lookup returns CDR1 MRHNA and CDR2 SNTAGT. Trimming took 7 bases from V and 5 from J; bases not matched to a gene: 12. CDR3 residues: CASILKAGQGHNEQFF. Here the CDR3 DNA reads TGTGCCAGCATCCTAAAGGCGGGACAGGGCCACAATGAGCAGTTCTTC.

The chain joins TRBV19 to TRBJ2-7, with 10 bases fitting TRBD2. The V gene end was trimmed by 5 bases and the J gene end by 2 bases; junction bases not matched to a gene: 9. Germline assignment: CDR1 LNHDA and CDR2 SQIVND (reference sequence). The length of the CDR3 is 16 residues. The CDR3 reads CASSSQTSGFAYEQYF. As DNA, the CDR3 is TGTGCCAGTAGTTCACAGACTAGCGGGTTCGCCTACGAGCAGTACTTC.

This clone was observed once. The chain uses TRBV2 and TRBJ2-4; 11 bases agree with TRBD2. This CDR3 contains 19 residues. CDR1 and CDR2 (germline): SNHLY, FYNNEI. V was clipped by 1 base and J by 2 bases; unmatched bases: 10. The chain's CDR3 is CASSEENSGGAWTKNIQYF. DNA for the CDR3: TGTGCCAGCAGTGAAGAAAATAGCGGGGGGGCCTGGACCAAAAACATTCAGTACTTC.

V and J are TRBV7-9 and TRBJ1-1, with a possible D match to TRBD1 (5 bases). V lost 1 base and J 10 bases, leaving 13 bases between the germline ends. The CDR3 contains 13 residues. The germline CDR1 and CDR2 sequences are SEHNR and FQNEAQ (reference sequence). The CDR3 reads CASSLDAGRVAFF. The CDR3 nucleotides are TGTGCCAGCAGCTTAGACGCAGGGCGAGTAGCTTTCTTT.

The rearrangement joins TRBV30 to TRBJ1-6; 7 bases map to TRBD1. The CDR3 has 15 residues. V trimming: 4 bases; J trimming: 5 bases; junction bases outside the gene matches: 8. CDR1 and CDR2 (germline): GTSNPN, SVGIG (reference sequence). CDR3 amino acids: CAWNRARGNNSPLHF. The CDR3 DNA follows: TGTGCCTGGAATCGGGCCAGGGGGAATAATTCACCCCTCCACTTT.

The CDR3 reads CASSQGKALGASIDEKLFF. In DNA form, the CDR3 reads TGTGCCAGCAGCCAAGGAAAGGCCCTGGGCGCCTCGATAGATGAAAAACTGTTTTTT. The chain carries TRBV3-1 (or the pseudogene TRBV3-2) and TRBJ1-4, with D unclear. Germline-derived CDR1 and CDR2 are LGHDT and YNNKEL (reference sequence). Trimming shortened V by 1 base and J by 6 bases, and 24 bases separated the two germline ends. The length of the CDR3 is 19 residues.

This clone has more than one count but fewer than ten. The gene calls are TRBV7-3 and TRBJ1-1, with D perhaps TRBD1 (5 bases). Germline values: CDR1 SGHTA, CDR2 FQGTGA. The CDR3 loop spans 13 amino acids. V was trimmed by 4 bases and J by 5 bases, leaving 11 bases between them. CDR3 coding DNA: TGTGCCAGCAGCTCCCTAGACAGTACTGAAGCTTTCTTT. The encoded protein is CASSSLDSTEAFF.

The gene calls are TRBV6-6 and TRBJ1-1; no clear D. From germline, CDR1 is MNHNY and CDR2 SVGAGI (reference sequence). The CDR3 covers 14 residues. Deletions cut 0 bases from V and 3 bases from J, with 8 bases between. CDR3 protein: CASSYSRLYTEAFF. DNA for the CDR3: TGTGCCAGCAGTTACTCGAGACTTTACACTGAAGCTTTCTTT.

The chain carries TRBV7-9 and TRBJ1-2; unclear D gene. Germline assignment: CDR1 SEHNR and CDR2 FQNEAQ (reference sequence). V lost 4 bases and J lost 3, with 15 bases in between. The CDR3 length is 15 residues. CDR3 amino acids: CASSSRVALYYGYTF. The CDR3 nucleotides read TGTGCCAGCAGCTCCCGAGTTGCCCTCTACTATGGCTACACCTTC.

J is TRBJ1-3 and V is TRBV6-5; unclear D gene. Looked up from germline, CDR1 is MNHEY and CDR2 is SVGAGI. The CDR3 runs 15 residues. Trimming cost V 2 bases and J 0 bases, with 8 bases left between them. CDR3 region: CASSYDPSSGNTIYF. The CDR3, as DNA: TGTGCCAGCAGTTACGATCCCAGCTCTGGAAACACCATATATTTT.

This sequence joins TRBV6-5 and TRBJ1-2, with a possible D match to TRBD1 (6 bases). This CDR3 comprises 13 residues. Germline V gene lookup returns CDR1 MNHEY and CDR2 SVGAGI. The V gene lost 6 bases and the J gene lost 8 bases, with 16 bases spanning the gap. The CDR3 spells CASRGFRGRGYTF. In nucleotides, the CDR3 is TGTGCCAGCAGGGGCTTCAGGGGAAGGGGCTACACCTTC.